This T cell receptor (beta chain) was recorded in a study of blood T cell repertoires in COVID-19. The ends lost 1 base at V and 8 bases at J; junction bases unmatched: 4. The CDR3 length is 15 residues. CDR1 and CDR2 from the germline V gene are LNHNV and YYDKDF (reference sequence). As handled by the study authors: Reference gene primer amplification yielded estimated nucleated cell counts. Method: immunoSEQ multiplex PCR; TCRdb's copy keeps in-frame clones and lacks some. That table furnishes V, J and clone size, whereas the DNA furnished D and trimming. The table lists around 260,000 clones, more than 80% of them singletons.

The sequence derives from a woman aged 25 to 39 with active or convalescent COVID-19. The specimen was peripheral blood. This chain connects TRBV15 to TRBJ2-1; 11 bases line up with TRBD2. The CDR3 spells CATSRGLAGGDEQFF. The CDR3 DNA reads TGTGCCACCAGCAGAGGTCTAGCGGGGGGCGATGAGCAGTTCTTC.